Listed here are 27 T cell receptor beta chains from one sample, sequenced in a study of blood T cell repertoires in COVID-19. The table came from immunoSEQ multiplex PCR; TCRdb's copy has only in-frame clones and leaves some out. Among about 400,000 clones listed, around 86% were seen once. The specimen sequenced was peripheral blood. The source is a woman aged 25 to 39 with active or convalescent COVID-19.

The rearrangement links TRBV4-1 to TRBJ2-1; 11 nucleotides match TRBD2. The V gene end was trimmed by 7 bases and the J gene end by 4 bases; junction bases not matched to a gene: 6. CDR1 and CDR2 (germline): MGHRA, YSYEKL. The CDR3 has 15 residues. The CDR3 reads CASNQGLAAYNEQFF. For the CDR3, the DNA is TGCGCCAGCAACCAGGGACTAGCGGCTTACAATGAGCAGTTCTTC.

The chain recombines TRBV10-2 with TRBJ1-5; D gene uncertain. Trimming left V 3 bases short and J 5 bases short, with 11 bases between. Per germline, CDR1 WSHSY and CDR2 SAAADI. This CDR3 contains 14 residues. The CDR3 is CASSEEEVDQPQHF. DNA for the CDR3: TGCGCCAGCAGTGAAGAAGAGGTCGATCAGCCCCAGCATTTT.

J is TRBJ2-5 and V is TRBV29-1; the match to TRBD2 covers 7 bases. This CDR3 has 13 amino acids. V gave up 6 bases and J gave up 2 bases; unmatched junction bases: 6. Germline CDR1 and CDR2: SQVTM and ANQGSEA. CDR3 sequence reads: CSVTGGGQETQYF. Written as DNA, the CDR3 is TGCAGCGTCACGGGAGGTGGGCAAGAGACCCAGTACTTC. Full variable domain (remainder filled in from reference TRBV29-1 and TRBJ2-5): SAVISQKPSRDICQRGTSLTIQCQVDSQVTMMFWYRQQPGQSLTLIATANQGSEATYESGFVIDKFPISRPNLTFSTLTVSNMSPEDSSIYLCSVTGGGQETQYFGPGTRLLVL.

The V and J genes are TRBV2 and TRBJ1-2; TRBD1 matches 8 bases. Losses at the gene ends were 4 bases for V and 10 bases for J; bases not matched to a gene: 11. The length of the CDR3 is 14 residues. Per germline, CDR1 SNHLY and CDR2 FYNNEI. DNA for the CDR3: TGTGCCAGCAGTGCCGGACAGGGCATTTGGGACTACACCTTC. Protein product: CASSAGQGIWDYTF.

The chain carries TRBV7-9 and TRBJ2-1, with TRBD1 identical over 8 bases. Trimming took 5 bases from V and 7 from J; bases not matched to a gene: 7. CDR1 is SEHNR, CDR2 FQNEAQ, per germline (reference sequence). The CDR3 contains 14 residues. CDR3 sequence (DNA): TGTGCCAGCAGCCTCCAGGGGGCAGGGAATGAGCAGTTCTTC. This sequence encodes CASSLQGAGNEQFF.

Remarks on this clone: The junction departs from germline at one end; a sequencing error may be responsible. The CDR3 reads CASSLGYVGGSVDLF. The CDR3 DNA sequence: TGTGCCAGCAGCTTAGGATACGTGGGCGGGAGCGTAGACCTCTTC. The V gene is TRBV7-2, the J gene TRBJ2-1; TRBD2 aligns across 7 bases. The CDR3 is 15 amino acids. Germline V CDR1 and CDR2: SGHTA, FQGNSA.

The rearrangement joins TRBV19 to TRBJ2-2, with 16 bases fitting TRBD2. The V gene end was trimmed by 10 bases and the J gene end by 5 bases; junction bases not matched to a gene: 13. The CDR3 contains 18 residues. Germline CDR1 is LNHDA and CDR2 is SQIVND (reference sequence). Here the CDR3 DNA reads TGTGCCAATCCGGGACAGGGACTAGCGGGAGGGCGAACCGGGGAGCTGTTTTTT. This gives the protein CANPGQGLAGGRTGELFF.

This chain links TRBV30 with TRBJ2-1; 10 nucleotides line up with TRBD2. The CDR3 is 14 residues long. Germline V lookup: CDR1 GTSNPN, CDR2 SVGIG (reference sequence). J was trimmed by 4 bases and V by 2 bases; bases with no gene match: 2. The CDR3 here is CAWSPLAGYNEQFF. The CDR3 bases are TGTGCCTGGAGTCCACTAGCGGGATACAATGAGCAGTTCTTC.

The chain couples TRBV12-3 or TRBV12-4 to TRBJ1-2, with a possible D match to TRBD1 (6 bases). The CDR3 spans 13 residues. V lost 8 bases, J lost 2 bases, and 12 bases lay in between. DNA for the CDR3: TGTGCCAGCTCCACGGGACAAAACTATGGCTACACCTTC. This encodes CASSTGQNYGYTF.

This chain joins TRBV9 and TRBJ2-2, with TRBD2 matching over 13 bases. Germline-derived CDR1 and CDR2 are SGDLS and YYNGEE. The CDR3 has 14 residues. V was clipped by 4 bases and J by 8 bases; unmatched bases: 2. The CDR3 here is CASSPGLAGGELFF. CDR3 sequence (DNA): TGTGCCAGCAGCCCGGGACTAGCGGGAGGGGAGCTGTTTTTT.

The chain uses TRBV7-2 and TRBJ2-1; 8 nucleotides line up with TRBD2. This CDR3 has 17 residues. Germline CDR1 reads SGHTA; CDR2 reads FQGNSA. Trimming cost V 1 base and J 7 bases; bases outside gene matches: 12. The DNA of the CDR3 is TGTGCCAGCAGCTTAGGACCAGCGGGAGATGGGCGGAATGAGCAGTTCTTC. Amino acids: CASSLGPAGDGRNEQFF. Based on the CDR3 plus reference TRBV7-2 and TRBJ2-1, the full variable domain is GAGVSQSPSNKVTEKGKDVELRCDPISGHTALYWYRQSLGQGLEFLIYFQGNSAPDKSGLPSDRFSAERTGGSVSTLTIQRTQQEDSAVYLCASSLGPAGDGRNEQFFGPGTRLTVL.

The chain is built from TRBV7-8 and TRBJ1-1; weak D call: TRBD1 (5 bases). V lost 5 bases to trimming and J lost 6 bases, with 16 bases between them. From germline, CDR1 is SGHVS and CDR2 FQNEAQ. This CDR3 is 14 amino acids long. CDR3: CASSPSRQGPEAFF. CDR3 bases: TGTGCCAGCAGCCCCAGTCGGCAGGGCCCTGAAGCTTTCTTT.

The chain is built from TRBV11-2 and TRBJ1-1; D possibly corresponds to TRBD1 (5 bases). V lost 2 bases to trimming and J lost 5 bases, with 21 bases between them. Per the germline V gene, CDR1 is SGHAT and CDR2 is FQNNGV. The CDR3 consists of 17 residues. In DNA form, the CDR3 reads TGTGCCAGCAGCTTAAAAGCCCACTTGACGCAGGGAACTGAAGCTTTCTTT. It specifies CASSLKAHLTQGTEAFF.

The V call is TRBV19, the J call TRBJ2-5; 8 bases are shared with TRBD1. The CDR3 contains 13 residues. Losses at the gene ends were 6 bases for V and 3 bases for J; bases not matched to a gene: 3. Germline CDR1 is LNHDA and CDR2 is SQIVND (reference sequence). CDR3 loop: CASRPDREETQYF. The CDR3 region has the DNA TGTGCCAGTAGGCCGGACAGGGAAGAGACCCAGTACTTC.

This clone was counted once. The chain employs TRBV7-8 and TRBJ1-5, with 8 bases that match TRBD1. The CDR3 extends over 19 amino acids. Germline trimming cut 4 bases from V and 5 bases from J; bases unmatched to any gene: 19. Germline V CDR1 and CDR2: SGHVS, FQNEAQ. CDR3 sequence reads: CASSSGQGSSGSLHQPQHF. In DNA, the CDR3 is TGTGCCAGCAGCTCAGGACAGGGCTCTTCTGGGTCCCTTCATCAGCCCCAGCATTTT.

V is TRBV9 and J is TRBJ1-1; the D gene is possibly TRBD1 (6 bases). Trimming cost V 3 bases and J 0 bases, with 21 bases left between them. Germline CDR1 is SGDLS and CDR2 is YYNGEE. The CDR3 totals 18 residues. CDR3 bases: TGTGCCAGCAGCGCAAGGACAGACCTATTTCTCATGAACACTGAAGCTTTCTTT. It specifies CASSARTDLFLMNTEAFF.

This chain joins TRBV2 and TRBJ2-1; 10 bases line up with TRBD1. Germline V CDR1 and CDR2: SNHLY, FYNNEI. This CDR3 region has 16 residues. V shed 2 bases and J 8 bases; nucleotides not matched to a gene: 9. CDR3 region: CASSEWGTGDTHEQFF. DNA of the CDR3: TGTGCCAGCAGTGAATGGGGGACAGGGGATACGCATGAGCAGTTCTTC.

This chain uses TRBV4-1 with TRBJ1-1; D gene uncertain. The CDR3 contains 17 residues. The germline gives CDR1 MGHRA, CDR2 YSYEKL. V lost 0 bases and J lost 0, with 14 bases in between. CDR3: CASSQDRGNYMNTEAFF. The DNA for the CDR3 is TGCGCCAGCAGCCAAGATCGGGGAAACTACATGAACACTGAAGCTTTCTTT.

The chain couples TRBV3-1 (or the pseudogene TRBV3-2) to TRBJ1-3, with D unresolved. This CDR3 region has 15 residues. Germline CDR1 and CDR2: LGHDT and YNNKEL (reference sequence). The ends were cut back, 0 bases at V and 4 bases at J, with 10 bases in the middle. The CDR3 sequence is CASSQDISVGNTIYF. The CDR3, as DNA: TGTGCCAGCAGCCAAGATATATCGGTGGGAAACACCATATATTTT.

The chain joins TRBV20-1 to TRBJ2-1; no reliable D call. Germline V gene lookup returns CDR1 DFQATT and CDR2 SNEGSKA (reference sequence). This CDR3 region has 15 residues. The V and J ends lost 3 bases and 7 bases respectively, with 19 bases between them. The CDR3 protein is CSASGSVPSWNEQFF. The CDR3, as DNA: TGCAGTGCTAGTGGAAGCGTCCCGAGCTGGAATGAGCAGTTCTTC.

As to this clone: This sample also contains other DNA sequences that code for the same CDR3. This chain uses TRBV27 with TRBJ2-3; D is uncertain. CDR1 is MNHEY and CDR2 is SMNVEV in the germline V gene (reference sequence). Trimming stripped 2 bases from V and 2 bases from J, with 5 bases between. The CDR3 covers 13 residues. In nucleotides, the CDR3 is TGTGCCAGCAGTTTAATCTCCACAGATACGCAGTATTTT. Amino acids: CASSLISTDTQYF.

V and J are TRBV2 and TRBJ1-5, with 8 bases lining up with TRBD1. Trimming took 5 bases from V and 3 from J; bases not matched to a gene: 6. CDR1 is SNHLY, CDR2 FYNNEI, per germline. The CDR3 is 15 residues long. CDR3 DNA sequence: TGTGCCAGCAGTCCGCGGACAGGGAACAATCAGCCCCAGCATTTT. Translation gives CASSPRTGNNQPQHF.

This clone was found once. The chain links TRBV6-1 to TRBJ1-2; 7 bases fit TRBD1. J lost 3 bases, V lost 0 bases, and 4 bases had no gene match. The CDR3 has 15 amino acids. Germline-derived CDR1 and CDR2 are MNHNS and SASEGT. The CDR3 loop is CASSEAVGQYYGYTF. CDR3 sequence (DNA): TGTGCCAGCAGTGAAGCAGTGGGACAGTACTATGGCTACACCTTC.

The V call is TRBV2, the J call TRBJ2-3; possible D gene TRBD2, 6 bases. Germline CDR1 reads SNHLY; CDR2 reads FYNNEI. The CDR3 contains 14 residues. The V gene lost 1 base and the J gene lost 6 bases, with 11 bases spanning the gap. The CDR3 here is CASSEGPGVDTQYF. The CDR3 nucleotides are TGTGCCAGCAGTGAAGGGCCGGGGGTTGATACGCAGTATTTT. Based on the CDR3 plus reference TRBV2 and TRBJ2-3, the full variable domain is EPEVTQTPSHQVTQMGQEVILRCVPISNHLYFYWYRQILGQKVEFLVSFYNNEISEKSEIFDDQFSVERPDGSNFTLKIRSTKLEDSAMYFCASSEGPGVDTQYFGPGTRLTVL.

This clone was counted a single time. J is TRBJ1-2 and V is TRBV6-5; 10 bases agree with TRBD1. J lost 6 bases, V lost 7 bases, and 11 bases had no gene match. Germline V CDR1 and CDR2: MNHEY, SVGAGI. The CDR3 covers 15 residues. The CDR3 sequence is CASTKTGTGVDGYTF. CDR3 in DNA: TGTGCCAGCACCAAAACCGGGACAGGGGTAGATGGCTACACCTTC.

This sequence joins TRBV29-1 and TRBJ2-3; weak D call: TRBD2 (5 bases). The germline CDR1 and CDR2 sequences are SQVTM and ANQGSEA. The CDR3 consists of 15 residues. V dropped 3 bases and J dropped 4 bases, with 17 bases sitting between them. CDR3 in DNA: TGCAGCGTTGACGATTCTCTAGCCGTAGCAGATACGCAGTATTTT. Translated: CSVDDSLAVADTQYF.

The chain uses TRBV9 and TRBJ2-2; 15 bases fit TRBD2. V lost 4 bases and J lost 4; bases outside the gene matches: 8. Germline V CDR1 and CDR2: SGDLS, YYNGEE. The CDR3 is made up of 18 amino acids. CDR3 amino acids: CASSPRTSGGAGTGELFF. The CDR3 DNA follows: TGTGCCAGCAGCCCCAGGACTAGCGGGGGGGCGGGCACCGGGGAGCTGTTTTTT.